A single sample is the source of the 20 T cell receptor beta chains below, sequenced in a study of a mutant IDH1 vaccine in newly diagnosed glioma (dated by TCRdb to the early 2020s). The library was obtained by the immunoSEQ multiplex PCR assay. TCRdb provides this immuneACCESS table in a form limited to in-frame rearrangements. Some clones are lacking; in checked studies, under half of them reflect an unresolved V gene, and why the rest are absent is not known. The sample profile shows some 13,000 clones; roughly four fifths of them were found once. The ten largest account for about 4.3% of the sample. Their antigens remain unidentified. What this sample's time point label stands for: week 47, end of study. Each vaccine dose was 300 ug of a 20-mer mutant IDH1 peptide in Montanide, given subcutaneously with topical imiquimod. The sample here was PBMCs, taken from a glioma patient whose treatment included an IDH1 peptide vaccine. These receptor sequences come from a woman aged 40 to 50 with glioma.

This sequence joins TRBV7-9 and TRBJ2-5; no clear D. Germline V CDR1 and CDR2: SEHNR, FQNEAQ (reference sequence). The length of the CDR3 is 9 residues. The V end lost 8 bases, the J end lost 9 bases, and 7 bases lay between the germline ends. This chain's CDR3 is CASGSAQYF. The DNA of the CDR3 is TGTGCCAGCGGTTCCGCCCAGTACTTC.

The chain uses TRBV7-9 and TRBJ1-4; 9 bases align to TRBD1. This CDR3 comprises 14 residues. V gave up 3 bases and J gave up 8 bases; unmatched junction bases: 4. Germline V gene sequence: CDR1 SEHNR, CDR2 FQNEAQ (reference sequence). In DNA, the CDR3 is TGTGCCAGCAGCTTGGGACAGGGTTGGGAAAAACTGTTTTTT. Residues: CASSLGQGWEKLFF.

This clone was seen more than once but under ten times. V usage is TRBV6-1 and J usage is TRBJ1-5; D remains unclear. This CDR3 has 15 amino acids. The germline V gene encodes CDR1 MNHNS and CDR2 SASEGT. V shed 2 bases and J shed 4 bases, with 12 bases lying between them. The CDR3 DNA sequence: TGTGCCAGCAGTGAAAGTCCTACGGGGAATCAGCCCCAGCATTTT. This sequence encodes CASSESPTGNQPQHF.

The chain uses TRBV7-2 and TRBJ1-3; D not certain. Germline values: CDR1 SGHTA, CDR2 FQGNSA. This CDR3 has 15 amino acids. Deletions cut 1 base from V and 3 bases from J, with 10 bases between. The CDR3 reads CASSLGGDGGNTIYF. The CDR3 DNA follows: TGTGCCAGCAGCTTAGGGGGTGATGGTGGAAACACCATATATTTT.

The rearrangement joins TRBV2 to TRBJ2-6; 12 bases are shared with TRBD1. The CDR3 consists of 18 residues. Germline V gene sequence: CDR1 SNHLY, CDR2 FYNNEI. J lost 3 bases, V lost 4 bases, and 7 bases had no gene match. The CDR3 coding sequence is TGTGCCAGCAGTGGGCCGGGACAGGGGGCGCTTGGGGCCAACGTCCTGACTTTC. Translation: CASSGPGQGALGANVLTF.

The chain combines TRBV2 with TRBJ1-2, with D unclear. This CDR3 has 12 residues. The V end lost 11 bases, the J end lost 5 bases, and 15 bases lay between the germline ends. Germline V gene data show CDR1 as SNHLY and CDR2 as FYNNEI. DNA for the CDR3: TGTGCCTGGCCCGAGTCGGGGTATGGCTACACCTTC. Translating gives CAWPESGYGYTF.

V and J are TRBV30 and TRBJ2-1, with 10 nucleotides matching TRBD1. This CDR3 contains 15 residues. The junction had 10 bases not matched to a gene; V was cut back by 8 bases and J by 3 bases. Looked up from germline, CDR1 is GTSNPN and CDR2 is SVGIG (reference sequence). The CDR3 coding sequence is TGTGCCCAACCAGCCGGGACAGGGGACTACAATGAGCAGTTCTTC. Protein: CAQPAGTGDYNEQFF. Filled out from reference TRBV30 and TRBJ2-1, the complete variable domain reads SQTIHQWPATLVQPVGSPLSLECTVEGTSNPNLYWYRQAAGRGLQLLFYSVGIGQISSEVPQNLSASRPQDRQFILSSKKLLLSDSGFYLCAQPAGTGDYNEQFFGPGTRLTVL.

The CDR3 region is CASRLQGGYGYTF. The CDR3 region has the DNA TGTGCCAGCAGACTACAGGGGGGATATGGCTACACCTTC. This chain uses TRBV27 with TRBJ1-2, with 8 bases aligning to TRBD1. V gave up 6 bases and J gave up 5 bases; unmatched junction bases: 5. Germline CDR1 MNHEY, CDR2 SMNVEV (reference sequence). The CDR3 totals 13 residues.

The chain has TRBV7-9 and TRBJ1-2, with D maybe TRBD1 (6 bases). In germline, CDR1 is SEHNR, CDR2 FQNEAQ (reference sequence). The CDR3 runs 17 residues. V was cut by 5 bases and J by 6 bases, with 25 bases left in between. For the CDR3, the DNA is TGTGCCAGCAGCACGACAAGAACAGGGCAGGTAGCAGATGGCTACACCTTC. Residues: CASSTTRTGQVADGYTF.

The rearrangement uses TRBV7-9 and TRBJ2-2, with TRBD2 matching 9 bases. Per germline, CDR1 SEHNR and CDR2 FQNEAQ (reference sequence). This CDR3 spans 18 amino acids. J lost 0 bases, V lost 6 bases, and 11 bases had no gene match. CDR3 nucleotide sequence: TGTGCCAGCAGGCCTGGCGGGGTAGCGGGGGCGAACACCGGGGAGCTGTTTTTT. Protein product: CASRPGGVAGANTGELFF.

The genes are TRBV4-2 and TRBJ1-4, with D perhaps matching TRBD1 (6 bases). V dropped 4 bases and J dropped 8 bases, with 14 bases sitting between them. This CDR3 contains 14 residues. The V gene's germline CDR1 is LGHNA and CDR2 YNFKEQ. CDR3 residues: CASSPTGTREKLFF. DNA of the CDR3: TGTGCCAGCAGCCCTACCGGGACAAGAGAAAAACTGTTTTTT.

The V call is TRBV29-1, the J call TRBJ2-7; D assignment may be TRBD1 or TRBD2 (6 bases each). The CDR3 has 14 amino acids. V was shortened by 7 bases and J by 6 bases, with 22 bases between the two germline ends. Germline CDR1 and CDR2: SQVTM and ANQGSEA. The CDR3 loop reads CSGGAAGKGGEQYF. The CDR3 DNA reads as TGCAGCGGGGGTGCGGCGGGAAAAGGGGGCGAGCAGTACTTC.

V and J are TRBV5-1 and TRBJ1-1, with D hard to call. V lost 0 bases and J lost 10, with 16 bases in between. Germline CDR1 SGHRS, CDR2 YFSETQ. The CDR3 spans 14 residues. CDR3: CASSLEKPFDGAFF. The CDR3 bases are TGCGCCAGCAGCTTGGAGAAGCCCTTCGACGGAGCTTTCTTT.

The rearrangement links TRBV6-4 to TRBJ2-2, with D perhaps assigned TRBD1 or TRBD2 (5 bases each). Looked up from germline, CDR1 is MRHNA and CDR2 is SNTAGT. The CDR3 sequence is 15 residues long. V dropped 8 bases and J dropped 8 bases, with 21 bases sitting between them. The CDR3 here is CASSPGPAGGGELFF. The CDR3, as DNA: TGTGCCAGCTCTCCGGGACCCGCAGGAGGAGGGGAGCTGTTTTTT.

The chain uses TRBV5-4 and TRBJ2-5, with D possibly matching TRBD2 (5 bases). From germline, CDR1 is SGHNT and CDR2 YYREEE (reference sequence). The CDR3 is 13 amino acids. V was cut by 4 bases and J by 4 bases, with 11 bases left in between. The CDR3: CASSPGGGETQYF. The CDR3 DNA reads TGTGCCAGCAGCCCCGGAGGAGGAGAGACCCAGTACTTC. Full variable domain (outside the CDR3, taken from reference TRBV5-4 and TRBJ2-5): ETGVTQSPTHLIKTRGQQVTLRCSSQSGHNTVSWYQQALGQGPQFIFQYYREEENGRGNFPPRFSGLQFPNYSSELNVNALELDDSALYLCASSPGGGETQYFGPGTRLLVL.

V gene TRBV5-4 combines with J gene TRBJ2-5; D unclear. Germline V lookup: CDR1 SGHNT, CDR2 YYREEE (reference sequence). The CDR3 spans 12 residues. V lost 4 bases, J lost 5 bases, and 9 bases lay in between. This CDR3 reads CASSPYTETQYF. The CDR3 DNA sequence: TGTGCCAGCAGCCCGTATACCGAGACCCAGTACTTC.

This sequence joins TRBV7-9 and TRBJ2-5, with a tentative D call TRBD2 (5 bases). CDR1 SEHNR and CDR2 FQNEAQ come from the germline V gene (reference sequence). The CDR3 totals 13 residues. V was clipped by 7 bases and J by 7 bases, with 16 bases between them. CDR3 protein: CASTLVASGTQYF. In DNA, the CDR3 is TGTGCCAGCACCCTGGTCGCGAGCGGGACCCAGTACTTC.

The V and J genes are TRBV5-4 and TRBJ2-2, with D possibly matching TRBD2 (5 bases). Germline V CDR1 and CDR2: SGHNT, YYREEE (reference sequence). Trimming took 0 bases from V and 8 from J, leaving 8 bases between them. This CDR3 is 13 amino acids long. The CDR3 DNA sequence: TGTGCCAGCAGCTTGGAGAGGGTAGGGGAGCTGTTTTTT. Amino acid sequence: CASSLERVGELFF.

This sequence joins TRBV5-4 and TRBJ1-2, with D perhaps TRBD1 (6 bases). CDR3 length: 14 residues. Germline assignment: CDR1 SGHNT and CDR2 YYREEE (reference sequence). V lost 0 bases to trimming and J lost 5 bases, with 11 bases between them. CDR3 loop: CASSLAPGEYGYTF. DNA for the CDR3: TGTGCCAGCAGCTTGGCGCCAGGGGAATATGGCTACACCTTC. Full variable domain (outside the CDR3, taken from reference TRBV5-4 and TRBJ1-2): ETGVTQSPTHLIKTRGQQVTLRCSSQSGHNTVSWYQQALGQGPQFIFQYYREEENGRGNFPPRFSGLQFPNYSSELNVNALELDDSALYLCASSLAPGEYGYTFGSGTRLTVV.

This rearrangement joins TRBV4-1 to TRBJ2-2; possible D gene TRBD1, 5 bases. Trimming shortened V by 2 bases and J by 0 bases, and 16 bases separated the two germline ends. Germline V gene sequence: CDR1 MGHRA, CDR2 YSYEKL. This CDR3 is built from 18 residues. CDR3: CASSQSARGSSNTGELFF. CDR3 bases: TGCGCCAGCAGCCAATCTGCTAGGGGATCTTCGAACACCGGGGAGCTGTTTTTT.